A selection of T cell receptor beta chains follows, all from one sample in a study of T cell changes during pregnancy in multiple sclerosis. Clones were sequenced by immunoSEQ multiplex PCR, and TCRdb holds only the in-frame ones, with some missing. The data hold around 30,000 clones, with roughly 87% observed a single time. The material sequenced was CD8+ T cells from peripheral blood mononuclear cells, taken in the first trimester of pregnancy. The receptor source for this set is a female donor with multiple sclerosis, enrolled in a pregnancy study. Both conserved end residues are part of each CDR3. Fields, in order: D gene, clone size, V gene, J gene, CDR3 protein, CDR3 DNA. A D gene is named only where the DNA matches it firmly. Rows give clone size only sometimes, using once, few, many, or a class for an expanded clone.

>-|-|TRBV28|TRBJ1-5
CASRLRPGLISNQPQHF
TGTGCCAGCAGATTAAGACCCGGACTGATTAGCAATCAGCCCCAGCATTTT
>-|-|TRBV7-9|TRBJ2-7
CASSLANKNYEQYF
TGTGCCAGCAGCTTAGCGAACAAAAACTACGAGCAGTACTTC
>TRBD1|-|TRBV6-5|TRBJ1-2
CASSYSATGEDGYTF
TGTGCCAGCAGTTACTCGGCGACAGGGGAAGATGGCTACACCTTC
>-|-|TRBV6-5|TRBJ1-6
CASSLRTVNSPLHF
TGTGCCAGCAGTCTCCGGACAGTTAATTCACCCCTCCACTTT
>-|-|TRBV4-3|TRBJ1-4
CASSQGGLVKRDEKLFF
TGCGCCAGCAGCCAAGGGGGGCTGGTGAAGCGCGATGAAAAACTGTTTTTT
>TRBD1|-|TRBV29-1|TRBJ1-2
CSVPGQGFSGYTF
TGCAGTGTTCCGGGACAGGGGTTCTCTGGCTACACCTTC
>-|-|TRBV4-1|TRBJ2-3
CASSLEPGSDTQYF
TGCGCCAGCAGCCTGGAGCCGGGAAGCGATACGCAGTATTTT
>-|few|TRBV19|TRBJ1-2
CASSSGSGYTF
TGTGCCAGTAGTAGCGGGAGTGGCTACACCTTC
>-|-|TRBV2|TRBJ1-2
CASSEEGDPNYGYTF
TGTGCCAGCAGTGAAGAGGGGGATCCTAACTATGGCTACACCTTC
>-|-|TRBV27|TRBJ2-5
CASSFRGIETQYF
TGTGCCAGCAGTTTCAGGGGAATAGAGACCCAGTACTTC
>TRBD1|once|TRBV28|TRBJ1-3
CASSRDRGGSGNTIYF
TGTGCCAGCAGTAGAGACAGGGGAGGCTCTGGAAACACCATATATTTT
>TRBD1|-|TRBV28|TRBJ2-3
CASRTGTASTDTQYF
TGTGCCAGCAGAACCGGGACAGCTAGCACAGATACGCAGTATTTT
>TRBD1|-|TRBV30|TRBJ2-6
CACTGTGVSGANVLTF
TGTGCCTGTACCGGGACAGGAGTCTCTGGGGCCAACGTCCTGACTTTC
>TRBD2|-|TRBV9|TRBJ2-1
CASSFPTSGSGNEQFF
TGTGCCAGCAGCTTCCCGACTAGCGGGAGTGGCAATGAGCAGTTCTTC
>-|-|TRBV6-1|TRBJ1-1
CASSEWGGSRANTEAFF
TGTGCCAGCAGTGAATGGGGAGGTAGCAGGGCGAACACTGAAGCTTTCTTT
>TRBD2|once|TRBV27|TRBJ2-5
CASSPTSGGLVETQYF
TGTGCCAGCAGTCCGACTAGCGGGGGGCTCGTAGAGACCCAGTACTTC
>TRBD2|-|TRBV27|TRBJ2-2
CASRLAGGTGELFF
TGTGCCAGTCGACTAGCGGGAGGCACCGGGGAGCTGTTTTTT
>-|-|TRBV27|TRBJ2-1
CASKRGGTYNEQFF
TGTGCCAGTAAAAGGGGGGGGACCTACAATGAGCAGTTCTTC
>TRBD1|-|TRBV2|TRBJ1-5
CASSWTGVYSNQPQHF
TGTGCCAGCAGTTGGACAGGGGTTTATAGCAATCAGCCCCAGCATTTT
>-|-|TRBV27|TRBJ2-7
CASSLSGRGPTNEQYF
TGTGCCAGCAGTTTATCGGGGCGGGGCCCGACGAACGAGCAGTACTTC
>-|-|TRBV14|TRBJ1-3
CASSPRTASSGNTIYF
TGTGCCAGCAGCCCCCGGACAGCAAGCTCTGGAAACACCATATATTTT
>-|-|TRBV4-1|TRBJ2-1
CASSHWGVYNEQFF
TGCGCCAGCAGCCACTGGGGGGTATACAATGAGCAGTTCTTC
>TRBD1|-|TRBV19|TRBJ2-7
CASSLAQGNDYEQYF
TGTGCCAGTAGCCTGGCACAGGGGAATGACTACGAGCAGTACTTC
>-|-|TRBV11-3|TRBJ2-6
CASSRQSRANVLTF
TGTGCCAGCAGCCGACAAAGTCGGGCCAACGTCCTGACTTTC
>TRBD2|-|TRBV15|TRBJ2-7
CATSSSGLADTYEQYF
TGTGCCACCAGCAGCTCTGGACTAGCGGATACCTACGAGCAGTACTTC
>TRBD1|-|TRBV6-5|TRBJ1-5
CASSPSGQGRQPQHF
TGTGCCAGCAGTCCTTCCGGACAGGGGCGTCAGCCCCAGCATTTT
>TRBD2|-|TRBV6-4|TRBJ2-3
CASSGTSGGPDTQYF
TGTGCCAGCAGCGGGACTAGCGGGGGGCCAGATACGCAGTATTTT
>-|-|TRBV7-9|TRBJ2-1
CASGAEQFF
TGTGCCAGCGGAGCTGAGCAGTTCTTC
>-|-|TRBV4-3|TRBJ2-7
CASSQSAGARGEQYF
TGCGCCAGCAGCCAATCCGCGGGGGCCCGCGGCGAGCAGTACTTC
>TRBD2|-|TRBV6-4|TRBJ2-5
CASSPTSEETQYF
TGTGCCAGCAGCCCGACTAGCGAAGAGACCCAGTACTTC
>-|-|TRBV27|TRBJ2-1
CASSLSARDEQFF
TGTGCCAGCAGTTTAAGTGCGCGTGATGAGCAGTTCTTC
>TRBD2|-|TRBV19|TRBJ2-1
CASNRLAASYNEQFF
TGTGCCAGTAATAGACTAGCGGCCTCCTACAATGAGCAGTTCTTC
>-|-|TRBV7-3|TRBJ2-1
CASTRGGPRNEQFF
TGTGCCAGCACCCGTGGAGGGCCGAGGAATGAGCAGTTCTTC
>-|-|TRBV5-1|TRBJ2-1
CASSFYRAINEQFF
TGCGCCAGCAGTTTCTACAGGGCCATCAATGAGCAGTTCTTC
>TRBD1|-|TRBV7-9|TRBJ2-7
CASSLGEGGSRYEQYF
TGTGCCAGCAGCTTAGGTGAAGGGGGCTCCCGTTACGAGCAGTACTTC
>TRBD1|-|TRBV6-5|TRBJ1-5
CASRPGTGQQPQHF
TGTGCCAGCCGCCCCGGGACAGGGCAACAGCCCCAGCATTTT
>-|-|TRBV7-8|TRBJ2-1
CASSLGVGVNEQFF
TGTGCCAGCAGCTTAGGAGTGGGAGTCAATGAGCAGTTCTTC
>TRBD2|-|TRBV4-1|TRBJ2-1
CASSLVASGAYNEQFF
TGCGCCAGCAGCCTGGTTGCTAGCGGCGCCTACAATGAGCAGTTCTTC
>-|-|TRBV28|TRBJ2-3
CASSFSGGSVDTQYF
TGTGCCAGCAGTTTTTCGGGGGGCTCAGTAGATACGCAGTATTTT
>TRBD1|-|TRBV27|TRBJ2-1
CASSLDRAANEQFF
TGTGCCAGCAGTTTAGACAGGGCGGCCAATGAGCAGTTCTTC
>TRBD1|once|TRBV7-3|TRBJ1-2
CASSASSGTDGYTF
TGTGCCAGCAGCGCCTCCTCCGGGACAGATGGCTACACCTTC
>-|once|TRBV5-1|TRBJ2-5
CASSLNRVSQETQYF
TGCGCCAGCAGCCTTAACAGGGTCTCCCAAGAGACCCAGTACTTC
>TRBD1|-|TRBV2|TRBJ2-5
CASSRQGRRFTETQYF
TGTGCCAGCAGTAGACAGGGGAGGCGTTTTACGGAGACCCAGTACTTC
>-|-|TRBV4-2|TRBJ2-7
CASSQALNYEQYF
TGTGCCAGCAGCCAAGCACTTAACTACGAGCAGTACTTC
>TRBD1|-|TRBV5-5|TRBJ2-7
CASSLGQGAITYEQYF
TGTGCCAGCAGCCTGGGACAGGGGGCTATAACCTACGAGCAGTACTTC
>TRBD1|-|TRBV6-4|TRBJ1-2
CASSESTGTGGAYGYTF
TGTGCCAGCAGTGAGTCCACGGGGACAGGGGGTGCCTATGGCTACACCTTC
>-|-|TRBV6-5|TRBJ2-5
CASSYFGGTQYF
TGTGCCAGCAGTTACTTCGGCGGGACCCAGTACTTC
>-|-|TRBV11-1|TRBJ2-7
CASSLGQIYEQYF
TGTGCCAGCAGCTTAGGTCAGATTTACGAGCAGTACTTC
>-|-|TRBV21-1|TRBJ1-1
CASSDPYWANTEAFF
TGTGCCAGCAGCGACCCTTACTGGGCGAACACTGAAGCTTTCTTT
>-|-|TRBV5-4|TRBJ1-2
CASSWRGGRGYTF
TGTGCCAGCAGCTGGAGGGGGGGGCGCGGCTACACCTTC
>TRBD2|-|TRBV14|TRBJ2-3
CASSHLPGLAVSTDTQYF
TGTGCCAGCAGCCACCTCCCGGGACTAGCGGTTAGCACAGATACGCAGTATTTT
>-|many|TRBV19|TRBJ2-4
CASRQGIQYF
TGTGCCAGTAGACAGGGCATTCAGTACTTC
>-|-|TRBV4-1|TRBJ1-4
CASSQDLRGGREKLFF
TGCGCCAGCAGCCAAGACCTTCGGGGGGGGCGTGAAAAACTGTTTTTT
>TRBD1|-|TRBV27|TRBJ2-7
CASRYGQGYEQYF
TGTGCCAGCAGATACGGACAGGGCTACGAGCAGTACTTC
>TRBD1|-|TRBV25-1|TRBJ2-2
CASSLGGAGTGELFF
TGTGCCAGCAGTCTAGGGGGCGCAGGCACCGGGGAGCTGTTTTTT
>-|few|TRBV30|TRBJ2-1
CAWSVPGTAGPVKEVF
TGTGCCTGGAGTGTACCGGGTACTGCGGGACCTGTAAAGGAGGTCTTC
>-|-|TRBV6-6|TRBJ1-2
CASSYEGDDGYTF
TGTGCCAGCAGTTACGAGGGGGACGACGGCTACACCTTC
>-|-|TRBV13|TRBJ2-7
CATTQGGYYEQYF
TGTGCCACCACCCAGGGAGGATACTACGAGCAGTACTTC
>-|-|TRBV30|TRBJ1-4
CAWSTGSTNEKLFF
TGTGCCTGGAGTACAGGGTCAACTAATGAAAAACTGTTTTTT